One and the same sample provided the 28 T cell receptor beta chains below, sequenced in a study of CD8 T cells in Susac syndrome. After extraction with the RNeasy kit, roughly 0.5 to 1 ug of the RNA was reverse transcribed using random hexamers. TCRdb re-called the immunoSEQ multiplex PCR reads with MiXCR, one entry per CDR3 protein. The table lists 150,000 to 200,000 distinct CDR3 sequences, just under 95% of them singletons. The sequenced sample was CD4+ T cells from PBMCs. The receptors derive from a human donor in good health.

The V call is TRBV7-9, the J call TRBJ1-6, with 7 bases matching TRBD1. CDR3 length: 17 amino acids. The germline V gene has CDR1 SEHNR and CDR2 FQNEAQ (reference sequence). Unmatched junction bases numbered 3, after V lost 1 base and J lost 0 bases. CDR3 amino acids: CASSLGDSPSYNSPLHF. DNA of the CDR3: TGTGCCAGCAGCTTAGGGGACAGTCCCTCCTATAATTCACCCCTCCACTTT.

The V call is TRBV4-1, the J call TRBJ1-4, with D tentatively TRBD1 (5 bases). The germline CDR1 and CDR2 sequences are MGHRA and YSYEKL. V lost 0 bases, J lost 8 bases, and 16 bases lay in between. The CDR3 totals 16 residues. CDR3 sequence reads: CASSQDLGVLWEKLFF. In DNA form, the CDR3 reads TGCGCCAGCAGCCAAGATCTGGGGGTACTCTGGGAAAAACTGTTTTTT.

CDR3 nucleotide sequence: TGTGCCAGCAGCGTAGGCTCCACAGATACGCAGTATTTT. This gives the protein CASSVGSTDTQYF. The chain has TRBV9 and TRBJ2-3; D unclear. Deletions cut 0 bases from V and 2 bases from J, with 4 bases between. This CDR3 has 13 residues. Germline V gene sequence: CDR1 SGDLS, CDR2 YYNGEE.

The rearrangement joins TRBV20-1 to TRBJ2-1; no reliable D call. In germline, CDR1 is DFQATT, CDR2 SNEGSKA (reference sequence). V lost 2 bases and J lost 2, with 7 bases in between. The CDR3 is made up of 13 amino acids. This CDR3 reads CSARLDTYNEQFF. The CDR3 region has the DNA TGCAGTGCTAGACTTGACACCTACAATGAGCAGTTCTTC.

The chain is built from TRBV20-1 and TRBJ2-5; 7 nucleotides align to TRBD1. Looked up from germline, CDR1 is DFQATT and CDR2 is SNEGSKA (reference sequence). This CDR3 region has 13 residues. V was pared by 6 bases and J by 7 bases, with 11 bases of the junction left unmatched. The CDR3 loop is CSAEGDSVVTQYF. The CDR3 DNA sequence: TGCAGTGCCGAGGGGGACAGCGTTGTGACCCAGTACTTC.

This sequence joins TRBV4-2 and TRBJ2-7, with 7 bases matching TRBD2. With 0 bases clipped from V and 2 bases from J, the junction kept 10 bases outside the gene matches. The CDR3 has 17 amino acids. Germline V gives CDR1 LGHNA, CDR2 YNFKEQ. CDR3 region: CASSQDPTGGGAYEQYF. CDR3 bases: TGTGCCAGCAGCCAAGATCCGACTGGCGGGGGTGCCTACGAGCAGTACTTC.

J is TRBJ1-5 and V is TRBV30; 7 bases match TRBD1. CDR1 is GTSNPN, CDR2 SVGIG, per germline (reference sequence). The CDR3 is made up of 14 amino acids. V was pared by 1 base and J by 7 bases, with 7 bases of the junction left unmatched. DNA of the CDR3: TGTGCCTGGAGTGCGGGAGGGGGCTGGCAGCCCCAGCATTTT. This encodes CAWSAGGGWQPQHF.

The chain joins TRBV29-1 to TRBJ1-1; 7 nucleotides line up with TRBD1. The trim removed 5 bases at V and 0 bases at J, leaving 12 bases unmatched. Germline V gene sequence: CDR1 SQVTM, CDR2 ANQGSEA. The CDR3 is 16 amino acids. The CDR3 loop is CSVLRQGGNMNTEAFF. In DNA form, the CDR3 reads TGCAGCGTTCTCCGGCAGGGGGGGAACATGAACACTGAAGCTTTCTTT.

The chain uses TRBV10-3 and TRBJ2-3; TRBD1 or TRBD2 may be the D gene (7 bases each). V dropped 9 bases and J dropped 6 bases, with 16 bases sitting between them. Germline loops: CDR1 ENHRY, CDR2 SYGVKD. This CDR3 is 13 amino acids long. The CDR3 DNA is TGTGCCATTACGACAGGGAGGGAGGATACGCAGTATTTT. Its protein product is CAITTGREDTQYF.

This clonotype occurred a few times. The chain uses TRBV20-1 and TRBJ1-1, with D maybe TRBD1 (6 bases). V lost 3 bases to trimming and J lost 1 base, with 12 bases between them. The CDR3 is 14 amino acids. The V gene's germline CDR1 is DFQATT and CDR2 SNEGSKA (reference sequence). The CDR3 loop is CSARVGGPNTEAFF. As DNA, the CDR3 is TGCAGTGCTAGGGTCGGGGGGCCGAACACTGAAGCTTTCTTT.

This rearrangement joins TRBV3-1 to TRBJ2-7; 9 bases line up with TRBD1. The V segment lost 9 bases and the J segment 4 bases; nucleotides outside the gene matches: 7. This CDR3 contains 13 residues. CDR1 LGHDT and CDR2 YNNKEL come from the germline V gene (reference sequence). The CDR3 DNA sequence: TGTGCCAGTTGCGGGACAGGGAAATACGAGCAGTACTTC. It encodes CASCGTGKYEQYF.

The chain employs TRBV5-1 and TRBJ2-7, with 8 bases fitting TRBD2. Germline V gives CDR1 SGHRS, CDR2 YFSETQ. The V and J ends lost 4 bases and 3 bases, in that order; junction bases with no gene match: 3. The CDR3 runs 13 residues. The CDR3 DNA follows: TGCGCCAGCAGCCCGACTAGCGTCTACGAGCAGTACTTC. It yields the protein CASSPTSVYEQYF.

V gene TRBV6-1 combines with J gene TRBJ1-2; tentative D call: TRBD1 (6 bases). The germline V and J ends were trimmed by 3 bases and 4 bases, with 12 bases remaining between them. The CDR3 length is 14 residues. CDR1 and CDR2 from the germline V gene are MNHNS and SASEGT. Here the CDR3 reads CASSDRGRGYGYTF. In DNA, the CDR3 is TGTGCCAGCAGTGACAGGGGACGCGGCTATGGCTACACCTTC.

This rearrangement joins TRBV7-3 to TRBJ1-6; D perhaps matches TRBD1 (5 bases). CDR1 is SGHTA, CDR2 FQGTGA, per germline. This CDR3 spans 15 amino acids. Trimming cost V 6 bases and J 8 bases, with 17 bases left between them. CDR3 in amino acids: CASSQYHGTDSPLHF. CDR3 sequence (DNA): TGTGCCAGCAGTCAATATCACGGGACGGATTCACCCCTCCACTTT.

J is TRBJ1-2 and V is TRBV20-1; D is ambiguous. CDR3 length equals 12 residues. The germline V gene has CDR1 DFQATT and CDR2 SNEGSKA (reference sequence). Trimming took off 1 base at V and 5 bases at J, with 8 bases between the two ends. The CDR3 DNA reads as TGCAGTGCTAGAGGGTCAGCTTATGGCTACACCTTC. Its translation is CSARGSAYGYTF.

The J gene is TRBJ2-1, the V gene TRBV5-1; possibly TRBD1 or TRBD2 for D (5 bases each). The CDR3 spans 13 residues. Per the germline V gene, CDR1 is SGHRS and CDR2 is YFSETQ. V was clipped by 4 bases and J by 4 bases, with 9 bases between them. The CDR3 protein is CASSRDRYNEQFF. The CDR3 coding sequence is TGCGCCAGCAGCCGGGACCGTTACAATGAGCAGTTCTTC.

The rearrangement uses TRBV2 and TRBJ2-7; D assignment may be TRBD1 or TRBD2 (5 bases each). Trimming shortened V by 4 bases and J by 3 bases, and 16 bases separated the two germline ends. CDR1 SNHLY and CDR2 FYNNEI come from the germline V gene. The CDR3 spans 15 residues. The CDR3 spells CASSGGPGRRYEQYF. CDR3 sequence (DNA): TGTGCCAGCAGTGGAGGTCCGGGGCGACGCTACGAGCAGTACTTC.

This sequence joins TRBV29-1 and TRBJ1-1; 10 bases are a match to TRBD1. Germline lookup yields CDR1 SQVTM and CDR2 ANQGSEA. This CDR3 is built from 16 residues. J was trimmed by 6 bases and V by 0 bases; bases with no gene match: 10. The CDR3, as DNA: TGCAGCGTTGAAGATGACAGGGGGCTAGTTTGGGCTGAAGCTTTCTTT. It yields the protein CSVEDDRGLVWAEAFF.

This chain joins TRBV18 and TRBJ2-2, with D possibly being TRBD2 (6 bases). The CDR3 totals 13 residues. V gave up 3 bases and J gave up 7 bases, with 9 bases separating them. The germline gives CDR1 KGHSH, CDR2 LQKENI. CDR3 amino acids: CASSPTGDGELFF. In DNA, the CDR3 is TGTGCCAGCTCACCTACGGGGGACGGGGAGCTGTTTTTT. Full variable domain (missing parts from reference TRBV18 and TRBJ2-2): NAGVMQNPRHLVRRRGQEARLRCSPMKGHSHVYWYRQLPEEGLKFMVYLQKENIIDESGMPKERFSAEFPKEGPSILRIQQVVRGDSAAYFCASSPTGDGELFFGEGSRLTVL.

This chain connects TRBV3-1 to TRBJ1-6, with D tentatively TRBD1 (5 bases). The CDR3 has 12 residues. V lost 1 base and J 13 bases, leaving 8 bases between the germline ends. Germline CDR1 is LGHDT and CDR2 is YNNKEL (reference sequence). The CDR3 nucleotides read TGTGCCAGCAGCCAAGCGGGGGAGCCCCTCCACTTT. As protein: CASSQAGEPLHF.

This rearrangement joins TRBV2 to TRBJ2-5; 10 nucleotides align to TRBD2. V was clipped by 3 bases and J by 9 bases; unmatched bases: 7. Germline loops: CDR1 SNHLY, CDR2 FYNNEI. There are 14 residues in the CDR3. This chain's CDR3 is CASSDSSGGSAQYF. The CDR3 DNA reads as TGTGCCAGCAGTGACAGTAGCGGGGGGTCTGCCCAGTACTTC.

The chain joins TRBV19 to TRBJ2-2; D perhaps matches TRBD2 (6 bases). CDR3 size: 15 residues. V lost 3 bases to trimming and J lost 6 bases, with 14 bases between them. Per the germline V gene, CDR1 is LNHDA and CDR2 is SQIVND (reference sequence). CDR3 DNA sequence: TGTGCCAGTAGTATGGTCACAGGAGGGTCCGGGGAGCTGTTTTTT. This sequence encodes CASSMVTGGSGELFF.

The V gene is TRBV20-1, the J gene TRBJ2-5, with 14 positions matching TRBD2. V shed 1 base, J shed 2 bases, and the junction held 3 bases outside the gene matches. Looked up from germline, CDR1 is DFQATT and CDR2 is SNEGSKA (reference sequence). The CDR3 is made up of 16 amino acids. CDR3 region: CSARGTSGGPQETQYF. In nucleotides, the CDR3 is TGCAGTGCTAGAGGGACTAGCGGGGGGCCTCAAGAGACCCAGTACTTC.

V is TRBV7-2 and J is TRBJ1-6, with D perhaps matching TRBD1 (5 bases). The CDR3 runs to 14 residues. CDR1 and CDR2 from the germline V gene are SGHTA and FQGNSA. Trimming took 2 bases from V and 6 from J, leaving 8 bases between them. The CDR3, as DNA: TGTGCCAGCAGCTTAAGGGGAATTAATTCACCCCTCCACTTT. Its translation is CASSLRGINSPLHF. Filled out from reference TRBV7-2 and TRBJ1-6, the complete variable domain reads GAGVSQSPSNKVTEKGKDVELRCDPISGHTALYWYRQSLGQGLEFLIYFQGNSAPDKSGLPSDRFSAERTGGSVSTLTIQRTQQEDSAVYLCASSLRGINSPLHFGNGTRLTVT.

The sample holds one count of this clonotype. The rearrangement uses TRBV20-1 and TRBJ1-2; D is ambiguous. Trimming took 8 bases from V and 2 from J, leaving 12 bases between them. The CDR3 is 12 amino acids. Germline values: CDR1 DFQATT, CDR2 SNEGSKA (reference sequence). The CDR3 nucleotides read TGCAGTTCCCCCGAGGGAAACTATGGCTACACCTTC. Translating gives CSSPEGNYGYTF.

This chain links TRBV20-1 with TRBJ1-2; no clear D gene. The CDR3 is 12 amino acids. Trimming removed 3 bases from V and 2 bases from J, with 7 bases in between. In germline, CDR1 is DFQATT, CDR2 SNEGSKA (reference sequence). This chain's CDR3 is CSASFGNYGYTF. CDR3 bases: TGCAGTGCTAGTTTCGGAAACTATGGCTACACCTTC.

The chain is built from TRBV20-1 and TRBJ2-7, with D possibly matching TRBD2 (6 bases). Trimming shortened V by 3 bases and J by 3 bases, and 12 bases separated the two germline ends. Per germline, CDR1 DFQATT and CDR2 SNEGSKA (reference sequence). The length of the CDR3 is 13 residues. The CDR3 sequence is CSASFEGLYEQYF. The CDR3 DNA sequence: TGCAGTGCTAGTTTCGAGGGACTCTACGAGCAGTACTTC.

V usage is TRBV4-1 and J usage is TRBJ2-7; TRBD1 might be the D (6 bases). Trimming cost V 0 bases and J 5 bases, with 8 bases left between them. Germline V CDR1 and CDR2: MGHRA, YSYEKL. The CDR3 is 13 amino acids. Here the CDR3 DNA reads TGCGCCAGCAGCCAAGAACAGGGCGACGAGCAGTACTTC. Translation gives CASSQEQGDEQYF.